Shown below are 6 T cell receptor beta chains from a single sample sequenced in a study of neoadjuvant anti-PD-1 for oral cavity cancer. Assay used: immunoSEQ multiplex PCR; TCRdb lists only in-frame clones, some missing. This sample has thousands of clones, with approximately 45% found just once. The sequencing used tumor tissue, collected before nivolumab (anti-PD-1) treatment. Receptors were obtained from a person between 35 and 79 years old with oral cavity squamous cell carcinoma.

The chain has TRBV7-2 and TRBJ2-7; the D gene is possibly TRBD2 (6 bases). The CDR3 runs 13 residues. V lost 1 base to trimming and J lost 3 bases, with 7 bases between them. Germline V gene sequence: CDR1 SGHTA, CDR2 FQGNSA. CDR3 bases: TGTGCCAGCAGCTTAGTCGGGGGCTACGAGCAGTACTTC. Its protein product is CASSLVGGYEQYF. Supplemented by reference TRBV7-2 and TRBJ2-7, the full variable domain reads GAGVSQSPSNKVTEKGKDVELRCDPISGHTALYWYRQSLGQGLEFLIYFQGNSAPDKSGLPSDRFSAERTGGSVSTLTIQRTQQEDSAVYLCASSLVGGYEQYFGPGTRLTVT.

This clone is deemed medium-sized. CDR3 protein: CASSRDRVLEKLFF. The CDR3 DNA follows: TGCGCCAGCAGCCGTGACAGGGTTTTAGAAAAACTGTTTTTT. This rearrangement joins TRBV5-1 to TRBJ1-4, with TRBD1 matching over 7 bases. The ends lost 4 bases at V and 8 bases at J; junction bases unmatched: 8. The CDR3 sequence is 14 residues long. Germline V gene sequence: CDR1 SGHRS, CDR2 YFSETQ.

The gene calls are TRBV5-1 and TRBJ2-1; D is possibly TRBD2 (7 bases). With 4 bases removed from V and 7 bases from J, the gap between germline ends came to 21 bases. The CDR3 extends over 16 amino acids. Per germline, CDR1 SGHRS and CDR2 YFSETQ. The CDR3 is CASSPLGGAGRNEQFF. The CDR3 DNA sequence: TGCGCCAGCAGCCCCTTAGGGGGGGCTGGTCGTAATGAGCAGTTCTTC.

This clone was detected only once. J is TRBJ2-7 and V is TRBV28, with TRBD1 identical over 9 bases. Germline CDR1 reads MDHEN; CDR2 reads SYDVKM. The CDR3 runs 15 residues. V shed 5 bases and J 2 bases; nucleotides not matched to a gene: 7. CDR3 loop: CASSPPGQGAYEQYF. CDR3 in DNA: TGTGCCAGCAGTCCGCCGGGACAGGGTGCCTACGAGCAGTACTTC.

The chain recombines TRBV18 with TRBJ1-1, with D perhaps matching TRBD1 (6 bases). V was trimmed by 2 bases and J by 4 bases, leaving 11 bases between them. This CDR3 spans 14 amino acids. The germline gives CDR1 KGHSH, CDR2 LQKENI. The CDR3 DNA reads as TGTGCCAGCTCACCATGGGGGGCGCGCACTGAAGCTTTCTTT. This codes for CASSPWGARTEAFF.

In this sample, this clone turned up a few times. The DNA for the CDR3 is TGCGCCAGCAGCCCTAGCGGGGGAACCTACGAGCAGTACTTC. Amino acid sequence: CASSPSGGTYEQYF. The chain uses TRBV10-1 and TRBJ2-7; 10 positions match TRBD2. The CDR3 covers 14 residues. The V segment lost 6 bases and the J segment 2 bases; nucleotides outside the gene matches: 4. Germline CDR1 reads WNHNN; CDR2 reads SYGVQD (reference sequence).